These T cell receptor beta chains were read from a single sample in a study of technical replicates of blood from a handful of donors. This table comes from immunoSEQ multiplex PCR, and its TCRdb copy is limited to in-frame clones, with some not included. Among 75,000 to 95,000 clones, about 88% were seen once, and the ten largest hold roughly 0.38%. Sequencing was performed on T cells isolated from PBMCs. Source of these receptors: a human donor in good health. Both conserved end residues are part of each CDR3. The order of the fields is J gene, V gene, CDR3 length, D gene, clone size, CDR3 DNA, CDR3 protein. A D gene is named only where the DNA matches it firmly. Some rows mark clone size as missing; the rest say once, few, many or name a class of expanded clone.

>TRBJ1-1|TRBV9|14|-|-
TGTGCCAGCAGCGTCACGGGGAGGGACACTGAAGCTTTCTTT
CASSVTGRDTEAFF
>TRBJ1-1|TRBV15|15|TRBD1|-
TGTGCCACCAGCGTGGAGGGGGCGGGGAACACTGAAGCTTTCTTT
CATSVEGAGNTEAFF
>TRBJ1-1|TRBV19|15|TRBD1|-
TGTGCCAGTAGTTCCCGACAGGGGATGAACACTGAAGCTTTCTTT
CASSSRQGMNTEAFF
>TRBJ2-7|TRBV27|17|TRBD1|-
TGTGCCAGCAGTACCGACCTCGGGACAGCCCTCTCCTACGAGCAGTACTTC
CASSTDLGTALSYEQYF
>TRBJ2-7|TRBV20-1|11|TRBD2|-
TGCAGTGGCGCGGGAGTGGGTGAGCAGTACTTC
CSGAGVGEQYF
>TRBJ2-3|TRBV4-1|15|-|-
TGCGCCAGCAGCCAAGATCAGTTTAGCACAGATACGCAGTATTTT
CASSQDQFSTDTQYF
>TRBJ2-1|TRBV7-9|18|TRBD2|-
TGTGCCAGCAGCCCAGGACTATCGACTAGCGGGAAGGGGTATGAGCAGTTCTTC
CASSPGLSTSGKGYEQFF
>TRBJ2-7|TRBV5-6|14|-|-
TGTGCCAGCAGCTTGACAGGGAGTTCCTACGAGCAGTACTTC
CASSLTGSSYEQYF
>TRBJ2-7|TRBV10-2|14|TRBD1|-
TGCGCCAGCTCGTCGACAGGGGGCGCGTACGAGCAGTACTTC
CASSSTGGAYEQYF
>TRBJ1-1|TRBV7-9|13|-|-
TGTGCCAGCAGCGTCTCAGGGAACACTGAAGCTTTCTTT
CASSVSGNTEAFF
>TRBJ2-1|TRBV6-5|13|-|-
TGTGCCAGCAGTTTTAGTAGCTACCGTGAGCAGTTCTTC
CASSFSSYREQFF
>TRBJ2-7|TRBV28|15|TRBD1|few
TGTGCCAGCAGTACTACCGGGACAGGATACTACGAGCAGTACTTC
CASSTTGTGYYEQYF
>TRBJ2-5|TRBV5-4|14|-|-
TGTGCCAGCAGCTTGGGGCTAGCGAAAGAGACCCAGTACTTC
CASSLGLAKETQYF
>TRBJ1-1|TRBV27|14|-|-
TGTGCCAGCAGTTTGTCCGGGGGAATCACTGAAGCTTTCTTT
CASSLSGGITEAFF
>TRBJ1-2|TRBV19|13|-|-
TGTGCCAGTAAGAACAGAGAATTCTATGGCTACACCTTC
CASKNREFYGYTF
>TRBJ2-7|TRBV11-2|15|-|-
TGTGCCAGCAGTCTCGGGAGCACTAGAGCCTACGAGCAGTACTTC
CASSLGSTRAYEQYF
>TRBJ1-1|TRBV27|14|TRBD1|-
TGTGCCACCACACAGACAGGGGGAATCACTGAAGCTTTCTTT
CATTQTGGITEAFF
>TRBJ2-3|TRBV9|15|TRBD2|-
TGTGCCAGCAGCGAGGTAGCGGGGTACACAGATACGCAGTATTTT
CASSEVAGYTDTQYF
>TRBJ2-7|TRBV11-3|14|-|-
TGTGCCAGCAGCAAGATCGCAGGTCACTACGAGCAGTACTTC
CASSKIAGHYEQYF